These T cell receptor beta chains were read from a single sample in a study of blood T cell repertoires in COVID-19. Clones were sequenced by immunoSEQ multiplex PCR, and TCRdb holds only the in-frame ones, with some missing. This table has approximately 290,000 clones, approximately 86% appearing once. The material sequenced was peripheral blood. These receptors originate from a human donor with COVID-19, enrolled during active disease. The donor label of this sample is uncertain. Both conserved end residues are part of each CDR3. Fields, in order: V gene, D gene, J gene, clone size, CDR3 DNA, CDR3 protein. D genes are given only for firm matches. For some rows the clone size is stated as once, few or many, or as a class when expanded; others skip it.

TRBV12-3/TRBV12-4	NA	TRBJ1-1	NA	TGTGCCAGCAGTCGACAGGACCTTGGGGCTTTCTTT	CASSRQDLGAFF
TRBV7-9	TRBD2	TRBJ2-3	once	TGTGCCAGCAGCTTGAGCGGGAGGACAGATACGCAGTATTTT	CASSLSGRTDTQYF
TRBV15	NA	TRBJ1-5	NA	TGTGCCACCAGCAGGGGCTGGGGCAATCAGCCCCAGCATTTT	CATSRGWGNQPQHF
TRBV4-1	TRBD2	TRBJ2-1	NA	TGCGCCACCAGCCCAAGGGGCGGGAGGGAGAATGAGCAGTTCTTC	CATSPRGGRENEQFF
TRBV27	NA	TRBJ1-2	NA	TGTGCCAGCAGTTTACAGGGTTCTAACTATGGCTACACCTTC	CASSLQGSNYGYTF
TRBV28	TRBD2	TRBJ2-5	NA	TGTGCCAGCAGCACTACTAGCGGGTTAGGGGAGACCCAGTACTTC	CASSTTSGLGETQYF
TRBV30	TRBD1	TRBJ1-1	NA	TGTGCCTGGAGTGTAGGACAGGGATCAACTGAAGCTTTCTTT	CAWSVGQGSTEAFF
TRBV6-5	NA	TRBJ1-5	once	TGTGCCAGCGGTACAGGGAATCAGCCCCAGCATTTT	CASGTGNQPQHF
TRBV12-1	NA	TRBJ1-5	NA	TGTGCCAGCAGCTTTGACCCTGGACGGGAAGTTTATAGCAATCAGCCCCAGCATTTT	CASSFDPGREVYSNQPQHF
TRBV7-2	TRBD1	TRBJ1-4	few	TGTGCCAGCAGCTTACACTCGGGGACAGGGTTCGAAAAACTGTTTTTT	CASSLHSGTGFEKLFF
TRBV7-2	NA	TRBJ1-4	NA	TGTGCCAGCAGCCCCGGGACACGAAATGAAAAACTGTTTTTT	CASSPGTRNEKLFF
TRBV5-6	NA	TRBJ1-1	NA	TGTGCCAGCGGGGGAGGATTGAACACTGAAGCTTTCTTT	CASGGGLNTEAFF
TRBV24-1	TRBD1	TRBJ2-3	NA	TGTGCCACCAGTGATTTGGCCAGGGGGCGCGCAGATACGCAGTATTTT	CATSDLARGRADTQYF
TRBV5-1	NA	TRBJ2-3	NA	TGCGCCAGCAGCTTGGCGCCAGGGGGCACAGATACGCAGTATTTT	CASSLAPGGTDTQYF
TRBV5-1	NA	TRBJ2-1	NA	TGCGCCAGCAGCTTTAGGACGGGAGAGTACAATGAGCAGTTCTTC	CASSFRTGEYNEQFF
TRBV27	TRBD1	TRBJ2-2	NA	TGTGCCAGCAGGCCCCTCGGACAGGGGCACACCGGGGAGCTGTTTTTT	CASRPLGQGHTGELFF
TRBV29-1	TRBD1	TRBJ2-5	NA	TGCAGCGCCGACTGGACAGGGAGGGAGACCCAGTACTTC	CSADWTGRETQYF
TRBV7-7	TRBD2	TRBJ2-2	NA	TGTGCTAGCAGCTTGGGACTAGCGGGAGAGTTAGCCGGGGAGCTGTTTTTT	CASSLGLAGELAGELFF
TRBV19	TRBD1	TRBJ2-5	NA	TGTGCCAGTAGTATAGGACAGGGGGGGAGGACCCAGTACTTC	CASSIGQGGRTQYF
TRBV10-3	TRBD1	TRBJ1-2	NA	TGTGCCATCAGTGGTCTGGGACAGGGGTCTTTTGGCTATGGCTACACCTTC	CAISGLGQGSFGYGYTF
TRBV28	TRBD1	TRBJ1-2	NA	TGTGCCAGCAGTCCCCAGGGGGTCTATGGCTACACCTTC	CASSPQGVYGYTF
TRBV19	NA	TRBJ1-5	NA	TGTGCCAGTAGCCACAGAAGGACAGTGAGCAATCAGCCCCAGCATTTT	CASSHRRTVSNQPQHF
TRBV12-5	TRBD2	TRBJ2-7	NA	TGTGCTAGTGGTTTGGCGGGAGGATACGAGCAGTACTTC	CASGLAGGYEQYF
TRBV28	TRBD1	TRBJ1-1	once	TGTGCCAGCAGTTTAGGGAACAGGGGCACTGAAGCTTTCTTT	CASSLGNRGTEAFF
TRBV6-5	NA	TRBJ2-7	NA	TGTGCCAGCAGGGGGGGGACACTTCTCGAGCAGTACTTC	CASRGGTLLEQYF
TRBV7-2	NA	TRBJ2-5	NA	TGTGCCAGCAGCTCAGACGGGCAGGGTCGGACCCAGTACTTC	CASSSDGQGRTQYF
TRBV5-6	TRBD2	TRBJ2-3	NA	TGTGCCAGCAGCCGAAGACTAGCGGGAGGTGAGCATACGCAGTATTTT	CASSRRLAGGEHTQYF
TRBV5-1	TRBD2	TRBJ2-5	NA	TGCGCCAGCAGCGGGACCCCTAGCGGGGCACAAGAGACCCAGTACTTC	CASSGTPSGAQETQYF
TRBV9	NA	TRBJ1-6	NA	TGTGCCAGCAGCGTAGGACAGGATAATTCACCCCTCCACTTT	CASSVGQDNSPLHF
TRBV7-2	NA	TRBJ1-5	few	TGTGCCAGCAGCTTAGCGGCGGGGGATAGCAATCAGCCCCAGCATTTT	CASSLAAGDSNQPQHF
TRBV24-1	TRBD2	TRBJ2-5	NA	TGTGCCACCAGTGACCCCGGGCGGGGGCAAGAGACCCAGTACTTC	CATSDPGRGQETQYF
TRBV30	TRBD1	TRBJ1-1	NA	TGTGCCTGGAGTGCCTGGACAGGGGACTATCATAGCACTGAAGCTTTCTTT	CAWSAWTGDYHSTEAFF
TRBV15	TRBD1	TRBJ1-2	NA	TGTGCCACCAGAGGGGGACAGGGACGGGCCTATGGCTACACCTTC	CATRGGQGRAYGYTF
TRBV30	TRBD1	TRBJ1-3	NA	TGTGCCTGGAACCATCTTCGAATGACCGGGACAGGGGTTTCTGGAAACACCATATATTTT	CAWNHLRMTGTGVSGNTIYF
TRBV6-5	NA	TRBJ2-7	NA	TGTGCCAGCAGTTTTACCGGGACAACCGCTTCCTACGAGCAGTACTTC	CASSFTGTTASYEQYF
TRBV28	NA	TRBJ2-7	NA	TGTGCCAGCAGCTTCTTCGACGAGCAGTACTTC	CASSFFDEQYF
TRBV19	TRBD1	TRBJ1-5	few	TGTGCCAGTAGTCGGAGAGGGACCGGGACAGTTGGGGTCAATCAGCCCCAGCATTTT	CASSRRGTGTVGVNQPQHF
TRBV7-9	NA	TRBJ2-1	once	TGTGCCAGCAGCTTATTGGCGGGAAGGGACAATGAGCAGTTCTTC	CASSLLAGRDNEQFF
TRBV3-1/TRBV3-2	NA	TRBJ2-2	NA	TGTGCCAGCAGTCTGAGCCCCACCGGGGAGCTGTTTTTT	CASSLSPTGELFF
TRBV28	NA	TRBJ1-2	NA	TGTGCCAGCAGTTTCCGGCAGGCTCCATATGGCTACACCTTC	CASSFRQAPYGYTF
TRBV24-1	TRBD1	TRBJ2-3	NA	TGTGCCACCAGTGACCCACAGGGGGCCGGCACAGATACGCAGTATTTT	CATSDPQGAGTDTQYF
TRBV19	TRBD2	TRBJ2-5	NA	TGTGCCAGTAACGGCGGGAGGGCCGGGGAGGCCCAGTACTTC	CASNGGRAGEAQYF
TRBV27	TRBD1	TRBJ1-5	NA	TGTGCCAGCAGTTCATCCGGGACAGGGGTCTACAGTAGCAATCAGCCCCAGCATTTT	CASSSSGTGVYSSNQPQHF
TRBV6-5	TRBD1	TRBJ1-1	once	TGTGCCAGCAGTCTCCGACAGGGGGGCACTGAAGCTTTCTTT	CASSLRQGGTEAFF
TRBV5-4	NA	TRBJ1-3	NA	TGTGCCAGCAGCTTGGATGGCGGAAACACCATATATTTT	CASSLDGGNTIYF
TRBV28	TRBD1	TRBJ1-6	NA	TGTGCCAGCAGGACCGGGACAGGGGGCCAGGGAGTACTTAATTCACCCCTCCACTTT	CASRTGTGGQGVLNSPLHF
TRBV28	NA	TRBJ1-4	NA	TGTGCCAGCAGTGGGACTTTAGGGGATGAAAAACTGTTTTTT	CASSGTLGDEKLFF
TRBV13	TRBD2	TRBJ2-1	NA	TGTGCCAGCAGCATCCCCGGGACTAGCGGGAGTGACGAGCAGTTCTTC	CASSIPGTSGSDEQFF
TRBV2	NA	TRBJ1-6	NA	TGTGCCAGCAGTGAACGCAGGGCCGATAATTCACCCCTCCACTTT	CASSERRADNSPLHF
TRBV7-2	NA	TRBJ2-3	NA	TGTGCCAGCAGCTTAGGAGTTCTATTTGCAGATACGCAGTATTTT	CASSLGVLFADTQYF
TRBV2	NA	TRBJ2-3	NA	TGTGCCGGTTTAGCGGAACGCACAGATACGCAGTATTTT	CAGLAERTDTQYF
TRBV7-2	NA	TRBJ1-1	few	TGTGCCAGCAGCTTATTCCCCTTGACAGAGAACACTGAAGCTTTCTTT	CASSLFPLTENTEAFF
TRBV7-9	TRBD1	TRBJ2-7	NA	TGTGCCAGCAGCCTGGGACAGGACTCCTACGAGCAGTACTTC	CASSLGQDSYEQYF
TRBV27	NA	TRBJ1-5	once	TGTGCCAGTTCGACAGGATCTAAGCCCCAGCATTTT	CASSTGSKPQHF
TRBV21-1	NA	TRBJ2-7	NA	TGTGCCACAGAAGGGGATCACGAGCAGTACTTC	CATEGDHEQYF